A single T cell receptor (beta chain) is shown here with its context. Profiling relied on immunoSEQ multiplex PCR, and the TCRdb table lists in-frame clones only, not all of them. The sample lists hundreds of thousands of clones, more than 75% occurring once. This specimen comes from a study of shared T cell receptors in the human thymus. CDR1 is MDHEN, CDR2 SYDVKM, per germline. The CDR3 is made up of 16 amino acids. The ends were cut back, 5 bases at V and 4 bases at J, with 18 bases in the middle. These same records also appear under a second study, on human thymus T cells. In that study: From resections taken during corrective heart surgery, the thymus tissue was obtained. Thymic as well as blood repertoires seemed to favor certain V and J genes unevenly. Unrelated individuals were reported by related research to share highly overlapping thymic repertoires.

This clonotype originated in a boy under two years old with a congenital heart defect. The chain couples TRBV28 to TRBJ2-1; tentatively, D is TRBD2 (5 bases). Sequencing input: thymocytes. The CDR3 here is CASSEFWAGPYNEQFF. In nucleotides, the CDR3 is TGTGCCAGCAGTGAGTTCTGGGCGGGCCCGTACAATGAGCAGTTCTTC. Full variable domain (missing parts from reference TRBV28 and TRBJ2-1): DVKVTQSSRYLVKRTGEKVFLECVQDMDHENMFWYRQDPGLGLRLIYFSYDVKMKEKGDIPEGYSVSREKKERFSLILESASTNQTSMYLCASSEFWAGPYNEQFFGPGTRLTVL.